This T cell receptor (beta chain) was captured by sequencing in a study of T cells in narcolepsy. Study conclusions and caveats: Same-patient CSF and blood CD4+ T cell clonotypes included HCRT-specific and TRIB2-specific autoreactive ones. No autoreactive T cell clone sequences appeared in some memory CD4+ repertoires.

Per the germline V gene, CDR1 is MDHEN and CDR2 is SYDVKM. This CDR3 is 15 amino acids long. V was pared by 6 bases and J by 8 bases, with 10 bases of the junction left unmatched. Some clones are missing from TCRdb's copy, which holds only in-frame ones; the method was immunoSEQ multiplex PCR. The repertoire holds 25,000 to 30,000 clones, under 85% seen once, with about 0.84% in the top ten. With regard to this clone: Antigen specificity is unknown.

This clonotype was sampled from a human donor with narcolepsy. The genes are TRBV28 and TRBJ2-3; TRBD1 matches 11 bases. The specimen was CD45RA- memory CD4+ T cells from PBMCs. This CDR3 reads CASSPGTGGGSTQYF. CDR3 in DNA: TGTGCCAGCAGCCCCGGGACAGGGGGGGGAAGTACGCAGTATTTT. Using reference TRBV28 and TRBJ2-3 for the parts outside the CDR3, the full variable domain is DVKVTQSSRYLVKRTGEKVFLECVQDMDHENMFWYRQDPGLGLRLIYFSYDVKMKEKGDIPEGYSVSREKKERFSLILESASTNQTSMYLCASSPGTGGGSTQYFGPGTRLTVL.